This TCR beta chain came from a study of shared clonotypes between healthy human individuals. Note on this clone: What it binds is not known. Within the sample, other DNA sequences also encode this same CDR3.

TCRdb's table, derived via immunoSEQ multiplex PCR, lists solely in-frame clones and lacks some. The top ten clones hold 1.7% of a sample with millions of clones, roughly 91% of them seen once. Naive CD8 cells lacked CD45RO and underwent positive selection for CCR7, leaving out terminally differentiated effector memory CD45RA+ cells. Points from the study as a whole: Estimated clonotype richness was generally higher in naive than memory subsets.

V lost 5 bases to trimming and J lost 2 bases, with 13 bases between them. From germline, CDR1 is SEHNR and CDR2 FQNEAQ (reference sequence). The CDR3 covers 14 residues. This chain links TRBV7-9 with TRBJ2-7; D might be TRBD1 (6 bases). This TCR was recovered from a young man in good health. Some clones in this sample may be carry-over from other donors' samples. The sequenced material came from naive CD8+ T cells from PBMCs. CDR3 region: CASSPRQVPYEQYF. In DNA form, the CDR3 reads TGTGCCAGCAGCCCCCGACAGGTCCCCTACGAGCAGTACTTC.